The clone carrying this T cell receptor beta chain appeared a few times. The antigen is not known. Template switching introduced a universal primer site, and the cDNA bore unique molecular identifiers. Using its own MiXCR run on the 5' RACE reads, TCRdb lists one record per CDR3 protein. The sample lists fewer than 250,000 distinct CDR3 sequences; around 7.6% were seen once. This entry belongs to a study of identical twins. V was clipped by 5 bases and J by 8 bases; unmatched bases: 12. Germline CDR1 is DFQATT and CDR2 is SNEGSKA (reference sequence). The CDR3 length is 15 residues. Study-wide points: High-abundance cord blood beta clonotypes had fewer insertions; memory repertoires showed none.

These data were likewise used in another study, on yellow fever vaccine responses in identical twins.

The sequence was obtained from a woman aged 18-29 years in good health. The rearrangement links TRBV20-1 to TRBJ2-1, with TRBD2 matching over 10 bases. The sample consisted of CD8+ T cells sorted from blood. The CDR3 sequence: CSAYSLAGVSDEQFF. The CDR3 DNA reads TGCAGTGCTTACTCCCTAGCGGGGGTCTCCGATGAGCAGTTCTTC.